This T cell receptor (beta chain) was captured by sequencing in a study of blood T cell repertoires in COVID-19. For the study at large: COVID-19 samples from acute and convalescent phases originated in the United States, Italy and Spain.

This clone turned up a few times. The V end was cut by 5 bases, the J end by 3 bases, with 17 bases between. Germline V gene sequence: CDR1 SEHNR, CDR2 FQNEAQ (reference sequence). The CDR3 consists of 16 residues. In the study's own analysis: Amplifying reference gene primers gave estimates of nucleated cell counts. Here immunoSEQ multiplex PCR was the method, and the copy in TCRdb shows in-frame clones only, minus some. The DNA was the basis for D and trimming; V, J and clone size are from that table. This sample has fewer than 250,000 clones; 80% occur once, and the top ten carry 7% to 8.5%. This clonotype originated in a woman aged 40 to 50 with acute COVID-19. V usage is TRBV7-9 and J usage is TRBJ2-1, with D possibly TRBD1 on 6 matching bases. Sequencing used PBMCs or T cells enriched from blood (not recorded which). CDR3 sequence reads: CASSPPVGGYYNEQFF. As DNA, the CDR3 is TGTGCCAGCAGCCCCCCGGTAGGGGGTTACTACAATGAGCAGTTCTTC.